Given below is one TCR beta chain in context. These data originate in a study of OX40 agonist ivuxolimab in advanced cancers. The CDR3 spans 13 residues. CDR1 MNHEY and CDR2 SMNVEV come from the germline V gene (reference sequence). With V trimmed by 4 bases and J by 6 bases, 4 bases remained unmatched. The repertoire was sequenced with immunoSEQ multiplex PCR; TCRdb's copy has only in-frame clones and lacks some. The sample lists about 79,000 clones, about 88% occurring once. The sequences come from CD4+ or CD8+ T cells sorted from blood, collected in a trial of the OX40 agonist ivuxolimab. This chain uses TRBV27 with TRBJ1-2; 8 bases agree with TRBD1. The TCR sequence derives from an adult with an advanced solid tumor such as melanoma, head and neck, liver or kidney cancer. CDR3 sequence reads: CASSSQGVNGYTF. The CDR3 DNA reads TGTGCCAGCAGTTCACAGGGGGTCAATGGCTACACCTTC.